The 23 T cell receptor beta chains listed next were all sequenced from one sample in a study of blood T cell repertoires in COVID-19. Profiled with immunoSEQ multiplex PCR; TCRdb holds only in-frame clones, not every one. The sample comprises over 200,000 clones, roughly 90% of which are singletons, and approximately 0.7% rests with the top ten. Sequenced material: peripheral blood. The source is a human donor in a cohort sampled during active COVID-19.

The J gene is TRBJ2-2, the V gene TRBV19, with D possibly matching TRBD2 (6 bases). V lost 5 bases, J lost 7 bases, and 11 bases lay in between. Germline V gives CDR1 LNHDA, CDR2 SQIVND (reference sequence). CDR3 length equals 13 residues. The CDR3 spells CASSLAGYGELFF. DNA of the CDR3: TGTGCCAGTAGTCTGGCGGGGTACGGGGAGCTGTTTTTT.

The V gene is TRBV24-1, the J gene TRBJ1-2; 9 bases line up with TRBD1. The germline gives CDR1 KGHDR, CDR2 SFDVKD. This CDR3 is 15 amino acids long. Trimming cost V 4 bases and J 5 bases; bases outside gene matches: 7. DNA of the CDR3: TGTGCCACCAGTGAAACCGGACAGGGGAGTTATGGCTACACCTTC. This codes for CATSETGQGSYGYTF.

V is TRBV6-2 or TRBV6-3 and J is TRBJ2-1, with D possibly matching TRBD1 (6 bases). The CDR3 extends over 15 amino acids. Germline assignment: CDR1 MNHEY and CDR2 SVGEGT. V lost 2 bases and J lost 0, with 8 bases in between. CDR3 amino acids: CASSYGTSSYNEQFF. CDR3 DNA sequence: TGTGCCAGCAGTTACGGGACAAGCTCCTACAATGAGCAGTTCTTC.

The CDR3 protein is CASSAGQGTNYGYTF. The DNA of the CDR3 is TGTGCCAGCAGCGCGGGACAGGGGACTAACTATGGCTACACCTTC. J is TRBJ1-2 and V is TRBV9; 10 bases line up with TRBD1. The length of the CDR3 is 15 residues. The ends lost 3 bases at V and 0 bases at J; junction bases unmatched: 2. In germline, CDR1 is SGDLS, CDR2 YYNGEE.

This chain links TRBV10-3 with TRBJ2-2, with 7 bases aligning to TRBD2. Germline CDR1 is ENHRY and CDR2 is SYGVKD. V shed 9 bases and J 6 bases; nucleotides not matched to a gene: 10. The CDR3 spans 14 residues. The CDR3 sequence is CAMRAGMDAGELFF. For the CDR3, the DNA is TGTGCCATGAGAGCGGGGATGGACGCCGGGGAGCTGTTTTTT.

The chain has TRBV4-3 and TRBJ1-1; D perhaps matches TRBD1 (6 bases). Germline CDR1 and CDR2: LGHNA and YSLEER. V gave up 4 bases and J gave up 0 bases, with 9 bases separating them. CDR3 length: 14 amino acids. CDR3 loop: CASSRGLVNTEAFF. CDR3 in DNA: TGCGCCAGCAGCCGGGGGCTGGTGAACACTGAAGCTTTCTTT.

This chain links TRBV19 with TRBJ1-2, with 9 nucleotides matching TRBD1. The V and J ends lost 4 bases and 9 bases, in that order; junction bases with no gene match: 3. CDR1 is LNHDA and CDR2 is SQIVND in the germline V gene (reference sequence). The CDR3 is 12 residues long. The CDR3 sequence: CASSTGTGSYTF. The CDR3 DNA sequence: TGTGCCAGTAGTACTGGGACAGGGAGCTACACCTTC.

Only a few counts were recorded for this clone. In DNA, the CDR3 is TGTGCCAGCAGTGACCGGGAACCTTGGGAGAGCACAGATACGCAGTATTTT. It is translated as CASSDREPWESTDTQYF. The chain employs TRBV2 and TRBJ2-3; D is perhaps TRBD2 (5 bases). The germline V gene encodes CDR1 SNHLY and CDR2 FYNNEI. V lost 3 bases to trimming and J lost 0 bases, with 16 bases between them. CDR3 size: 17 residues. Filled out from reference TRBV2 and TRBJ2-3, the complete variable domain reads EPEVTQTPSHQVTQMGQEVILRCVPISNHLYFYWYRQILGQKVEFLVSFYNNEISEKSEIFDDQFSVERPDGSNFTLKIRSTKLEDSAMYFCASSDREPWESTDTQYFGPGTRLTVL.

The chain recombines TRBV15 with TRBJ1-2; tentatively, D is TRBD1 (5 bases). This CDR3 has 17 amino acids. V was trimmed by 0 bases and J by 1 base, leaving 15 bases between them. Germline V gene sequence: CDR1 LNHNV, CDR2 YYDKDF (reference sequence). CDR3 sequence: CATSRDQGNRINYGYTF. CDR3 in DNA: TGTGCCACCAGCAGAGATCAAGGGAACAGGATTAACTATGGCTACACCTTC.

J is TRBJ2-3 and V is TRBV6-6; 8 nucleotides agree with TRBD2. The CDR3 contains 15 residues. J was trimmed by 6 bases and V by 2 bases; bases with no gene match: 7. Germline CDR1 MNHNY, CDR2 SVGAGI (reference sequence). CDR3 in amino acids: CASSYVGGATDTQYF. DNA for the CDR3: TGTGCCAGCAGTTACGTCGGGGGGGCCACCGATACGCAGTATTTT.

In this sample, this clone is medium-sized (0.01 to 0.1%). The chain has TRBV4-3 and TRBJ2-6; the D gene is possibly TRBD2 (6 bases). Between the trimmed V and J ends, which lost 4 bases and 4 bases, there was a span of 14 bases. The length of the CDR3 is 16 residues. Germline V gene sequence: CDR1 LGHNA, CDR2 YSLEER. CDR3 in DNA: TGCGCCAGCAGCCCACTCCCGGGGGACGGGGCCAACGTCCTGACTTTC. It codes for CASSPLPGDGANVLTF.

CDR3 residues: CASSPRTSADEQYF. Written as DNA, the CDR3 is TGCGCCAGCAGCCCTAGGACTAGCGCCGACGAGCAGTACTTC. The V gene is TRBV5-1, the J gene TRBJ2-7, with 9 bases that match TRBD2. V shed 4 bases, J shed 5 bases, and the junction held 7 bases outside the gene matches. From germline, CDR1 is SGHRS and CDR2 YFSETQ. The CDR3 has 14 residues.

The rearrangement links TRBV7-3 to TRBJ2-7; 8 nucleotides match TRBD2. This CDR3 has 16 amino acids. Looked up from germline, CDR1 is SGHTA and CDR2 is FQGTGA. V lost 1 base and J lost 6; bases outside the gene matches: 11. CDR3 in amino acids: CASSLNGGGLAGEQYF. The DNA of the CDR3 is TGTGCCAGCAGCTTAAATGGGGGAGGGCTAGCGGGCGAGCAGTACTTC.

The V and J genes are TRBV7-3 and TRBJ2-2; 9 bases align to TRBD2. Per germline, CDR1 SGHTA and CDR2 FQGTGA. With V trimmed by 2 bases and J by 3 bases, 1 base remained unmatched. The CDR3 runs 15 residues. CDR3 sequence reads: CASSLAGGHTGELFF. The CDR3 coding sequence is TGTGCCAGCAGCTTAGCGGGAGGGCACACCGGGGAGCTGTTTTTT.

This clone was seen just once. The rearrangement uses TRBV10-3 and TRBJ1-1, with D possibly being TRBD1 (5 bases). This CDR3 contains 13 residues. Germline V gene data show CDR1 as ENHRY and CDR2 as SYGVKD. Trimming shortened V by 6 bases and J by 6 bases, and 14 bases separated the two germline ends. The CDR3 loop is CAIRQGSEAEAFF. The CDR3 DNA reads TGTGCCATCAGGCAGGGTTCCGAGGCTGAAGCTTTCTTT.

V usage is TRBV11-2 and J usage is TRBJ2-7, with 7 positions matching TRBD2. The V gene end was trimmed by 5 bases and the J gene end by 3 bases; junction bases not matched to a gene: 7. Per germline, CDR1 SGHAT and CDR2 FQNNGV. The CDR3 covers 14 residues. CDR3 sequence: CASSPQAGVYEQYF. The CDR3, as DNA: TGTGCCAGCAGCCCCCAGGCGGGGGTCTACGAGCAGTACTTC.

CDR3 in amino acids: CASSRTGDTGELFF. In DNA form, the CDR3 reads TGTGCCAGCAGTCGGACAGGGGATACCGGGGAGCTGTTTTTT. J is TRBJ2-2 and V is TRBV7-9; 9 bases agree with TRBD1. With 6 bases clipped from V and 5 bases from J, the junction kept 4 bases outside the gene matches. Per germline, CDR1 SEHNR and CDR2 FQNEAQ (reference sequence). The CDR3 runs to 14 residues.

The gene calls are TRBV5-6 and TRBJ2-7; D is unresolved. The germline V gene encodes CDR1 SGHDT and CDR2 YYEEEE. The CDR3 sequence is 17 residues long. Trimming pared 3 bases from V and 4 bases from J, leaving 23 bases between. The CDR3 is CASSSRWILLDMYEQYF. Here the CDR3 DNA reads TGTGCCAGCAGCTCCCGATGGATACTACTTGATATGTACGAGCAGTACTTC.

V usage is TRBV6-5 and J usage is TRBJ1-2; D unresolved. This CDR3 has 11 amino acids. V dropped 5 bases and J dropped 7 bases, with 8 bases sitting between them. Germline V CDR1 and CDR2: MNHEY, SVGAGI. CDR3 in amino acids: CASSSNRGYTF. CDR3 DNA sequence: TGTGCCAGCAGTAGCAATCGTGGCTACACCTTC.

The chain couples TRBV5-1 to TRBJ1-1; D is possibly TRBD1 (6 bases). This CDR3 spans 15 amino acids. Germline V lookup: CDR1 SGHRS, CDR2 YFSETQ. V lost 3 bases to trimming and J lost 2 bases, with 14 bases between them. CDR3 protein: CASSSRQEPNTEAFF. CDR3 DNA: TGCGCCAGCAGCTCAAGACAGGAACCTAACACTGAAGCTTTCTTT.

The V and J genes are TRBV12-3 or TRBV12-4 and TRBJ1-5; D remains unclear. V lost 5 bases, J lost 4 bases, and 9 bases lay in between. The CDR3 extends over 13 amino acids. CDR3 bases: TGTGCCAGCAGTGCGACGGGTAATCAGCCCCAGCATTTT. As protein: CASSATGNQPQHF.

The V call is TRBV4-1, the J call TRBJ1-1; 7 bases fit TRBD1. The junction had 7 bases not matched to a gene; V was cut back by 4 bases and J by 5 bases. The germline V gene has CDR1 MGHRA and CDR2 YSYEKL. The CDR3 has 14 residues. The CDR3 region is CASSRLQGKTEAFF. CDR3 DNA sequence: TGCGCCAGCAGCCGCTTACAGGGGAAGACTGAAGCTTTCTTT.

The chain recombines TRBV9 with TRBJ1-3; tentative D call: TRBD1 (5 bases). The CDR3 has 14 amino acids. V lost 0 bases, J lost 4 bases, and 8 bases lay in between. Germline lookup yields CDR1 SGDLS and CDR2 YYNGEE. The CDR3 region has the DNA TGTGCCAGCAGCGTAGAATCAGGGGGAAACACCATATATTTT. Its protein product is CASSVESGGNTIYF.